This T cell receptor beta chain was retrieved from a study of blood T cells in healthy people across ages. This clonotype occurred a few times. Trimming cost V 9 bases and J 1 base, with 9 bases left between them. The length of the CDR3 is 12 residues. Germline lookup yields CDR1 ENHRY and CDR2 SYGVKD. A second PCR, run for about 7 to 11 cycles, used a sample-barcoded 5' primer plus a J-beta primer mix. TCRdb fed the 5' RACE reads into MiXCR, producing one record per CDR3 protein. Of roughly 1,500,000 distinct CDR3 sequences in the sample, about 35% were seen once. The chain has TRBV10-3 and TRBJ1-1; D not resolved. The sequenced material came from blood. The sequence derives from a woman between 25 and 40 years old in good health. CDR3 nucleotide sequence: TGTGCCATTGCCCCGGAGAACACTGAAGCTTTCTTT. This gives the protein CAIAPENTEAFF.